Given below is one T cell receptor beta chain in context. Its recognized antigen is unknown. One base away there is no much larger clone; base qualities are not given. In Seattle, one collaborating source enrolled patients while the infection was active and tracked those patients longitudinally over the course of disease. Collaborating institutions collected whole blood in K2EDTA tubes following their own protocols. For TCRbeta analysis, collaborators shipped samples in one of three forms: frozen whole blood, isolated PBMCs, or DNA extracted from either of those sample types. Germline trimming amounts to 4 bases on V and 1 base on J, with 5 as the count of junction bases outside the gene matches. In the germline V gene, CDR1 corresponds to SGHRS and CDR2 to YFSETQ. CDR3 length: 16 amino acids, cysteine to phenylalanine. Left in the record is the CDR3 DNA by itself, 48 bases read in frame from the first base.

This specimen comes from a study of blood T cell repertoires in COVID-19 (dated by TCRdb to 2018 to 2020). Regarding the research as a whole: Samples from collaborators originated in the United States, Italy and Spain and spanned both the acute and convalescent phases of COVID-19. The repertoires were released in a freely available public database intended as a resource for research on the immune response to SARS-CoV-2. The sample metadata nearly always contained a de-identified subject ID, COVID-19 status, age in years and sex. Where available, HLA class I and class II types were obtained from metadata supplied by the sample provider rather than from assay-based typing. The dataset comprised deeply sampled blood TCRbeta repertoires from subjects exposed to, actively infected with, or recovered from COVID-19. Samples came from the ongoing ImmuneRACE study (first 160 participants) plus 1,254 subjects from 6 global collaborators. The material from the prospective study consisted of cDNA or gDNA derived from T cells, B-cell-depleted T cells, or PBMCs. Overall study outcomes, separate from this receptor: How much clinical and demographic metadata was included differed by source and by participant, and the metadata was provided uncurated.

TCRbeta CDR3 regions were amplified from genomic DNA by means of the immunoSEQ Assay, a bias-controlled multiplex PCR. Regarding the original processing steps: Nucleated cell counts per sample were estimated from amplification of reference gene primers within the assay. To quantify the absolute abundance of each unique TCRbeta CDR3 rearrangement, sequence reads were collapsed and filtered. Productive Simpson clonality was computed per sample as the square root of Simpson's diversity index over productive rearrangements. This is the immuneACCESS table as TCRdb keeps it, with only in-frame sequences that have V and J called. A part of the clones is gone; compared with another copy, unresolved V genes explain less than half, and the rest is unexplained. For V, J and clone size, that table is used; D and trimming come from the DNA. This sample holds tens of thousands of clones; about 89% were observed only once. Clones ranked in the top ten supply 4.5% to 5.5% of the sample.

The V and J genes are TRBV5-1 and TRBJ2-3; TRBD2 lines up with 11 middle nucleotides. The sequence derives from a man aged 60 to 69 with COVID-19, enrolled during active disease. Input material: peripheral blood. The nucleotide sequence reads TGCGCCAGCAGCCCCGGGACTAGCGGACGCACAGATACGCAGTATTTT. It is translated as CASSPGTSGRTDTQYF.